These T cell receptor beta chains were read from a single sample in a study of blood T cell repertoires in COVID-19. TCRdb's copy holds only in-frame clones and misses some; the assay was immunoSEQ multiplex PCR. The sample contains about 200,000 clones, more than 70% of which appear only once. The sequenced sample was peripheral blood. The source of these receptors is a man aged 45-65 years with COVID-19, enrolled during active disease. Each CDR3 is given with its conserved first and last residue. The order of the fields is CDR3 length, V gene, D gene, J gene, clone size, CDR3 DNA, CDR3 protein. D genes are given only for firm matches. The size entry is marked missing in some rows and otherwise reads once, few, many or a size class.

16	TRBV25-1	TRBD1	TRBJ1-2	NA	TGTGCCAGCAGTGAATATGGGGCAGGGGGGCTCTATGGCTACACCTTC	CASSEYGAGGLYGYTF
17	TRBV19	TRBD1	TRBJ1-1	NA	TGTGCCAGTAGATCTTACCCGGGACAGGGGATGAACACTGAAGCTTTCTTT	CASRSYPGQGMNTEAFF
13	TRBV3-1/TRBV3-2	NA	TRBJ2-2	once	TGTGCCGGCAGCCAAGCTAGGCCCGGGGAGCTGTTTTTT	CAGSQARPGELFF
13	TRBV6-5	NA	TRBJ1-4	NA	TGTGCCAGTTTGCAGGGGTGGGATGAAAAACTGTTTTTT	CASLQGWDEKLFF
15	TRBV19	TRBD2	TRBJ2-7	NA	TGTGCCAGTAGTATATCAGCGGGGACCTCCTACGAGCAGTACTTC	CASSISAGTSYEQYF
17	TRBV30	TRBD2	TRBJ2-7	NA	TGTGCCTGGAGTGTCCGGACGGCGGGAGGGGGGTCCTACGAGCAGTACTTC	CAWSVRTAGGGSYEQYF
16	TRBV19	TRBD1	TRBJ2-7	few	TGTGCCAGTAGTGCAAAGACAGGGGCAGTATCCTACGAGCAGTACTTC	CASSAKTGAVSYEQYF
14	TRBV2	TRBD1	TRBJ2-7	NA	TGTGCCAGCAGCGTGACAGGGGAACCCTACGAGCAGTACTTC	CASSVTGEPYEQYF
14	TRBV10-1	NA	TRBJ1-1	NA	TGCGCCAGCTCCCCGGGAGGTTCGACCACTGAAGCTTTCTTT	CASSPGGSTTEAFF
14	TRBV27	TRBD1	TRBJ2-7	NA	TGTGCCAGCAGTTTTGGGGACAGGGCCTACGAGCAGTACTTC	CASSFGDRAYEQYF
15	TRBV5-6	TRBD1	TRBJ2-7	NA	TGTGCCAGCAGCTCAGCGACAGGGGCTAACTACGAGCAGTACTTC	CASSSATGANYEQYF
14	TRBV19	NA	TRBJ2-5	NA	TGTGCCAGTACTCCTGGGGACTCGTTAGAGACCCAGTACTTC	CASTPGDSLETQYF
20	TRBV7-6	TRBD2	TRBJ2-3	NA	TGTGCCAGCAGCTTAGCCGGGACTAGCGGGAGGGCCTGGGGGGAAGATACGCAGTATTTT	CASSLAGTSGRAWGEDTQYF
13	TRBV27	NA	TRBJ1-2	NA	TGTGCCAGCAGTCATGGAGGAGGGGATGGCTACACCTTC	CASSHGGGDGYTF
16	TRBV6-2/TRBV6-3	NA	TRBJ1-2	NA	TGTGCCAGCAGTTCCGGGAGAACTAAGACTAACTATGGCTACACCTTC	CASSSGRTKTNYGYTF
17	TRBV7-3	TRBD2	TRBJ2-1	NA	TGTGCCAGCAGCTTAGGGTTAGGACTAGCGGGGAACAATGAGCAGTTCTTC	CASSLGLGLAGNNEQFF
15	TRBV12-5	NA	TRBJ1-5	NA	TGTGCTAGCGCAGCAGGGATGCAGGTCAATCAGCCCCAGCATTTT	CASAAGMQVNQPQHF
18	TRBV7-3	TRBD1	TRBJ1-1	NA	TGTGCCAGCAGTGTATATTATGTAACAGGGGTCGAGCACACTGAAGCTTTCTTT	CASSVYYVTGVEHTEAFF
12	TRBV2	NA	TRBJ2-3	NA	TGTGCCAGCGCCGGGAACCGTATTGCGCAGTATTTT	CASAGNRIAQYF
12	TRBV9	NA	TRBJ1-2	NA	TGTGCCAGCAGCCCTGACAGCTATGGCTACACCTTC	CASSPDSYGYTF